This paragraph covers one T cell receptor (beta chain) sequence. Its antigen is currently unknown. Trimming at V came to 1 base and at J to 6 bases, leaving 4 bases not matched to a gene. CDR1 is SGHVS and CDR2 is FNYEAQ in the germline V gene. This CDR3 region has 15 residues. The assay was immunoSEQ multiplex PCR, and TCRdb's table has in-frame clones only and misses some. The sample has 68,000 or so clones, 88% seen once. The entry originates in a study of T cell responses to AZD1222 COVID-19 vaccine. Study-wide results and caveats: Targeting of unmutated variant regions was reportedly seen in nearly half of spike-specific TCRs. Repertoire samples came only from after the peak T cell response.

This specimen was peripheral blood, taken on day 0 of AZD1222 vaccination. The V call is TRBV7-6, the J call TRBJ2-1; 9 bases fit TRBD2. The receptor's source is an adult in good health. In DNA, the CDR3 is TGTGCCAGCAGCTTAGGTAGCGGGAGCCCCAATGAGCAGTTCTTC. It encodes CASSLGSGSPNEQFF.